Below, 18 T cell receptor beta chains from the same sample are listed, as sequenced in a study of T-cell reconstitution after alpha-beta-depleted transplantation in children. It was with unique molecular identifiers that the TCRbeta library was prepared. From the PCR reads, TCRdb called clonotypes with MiXCR, one entry per CDR3 protein. The sample shows approximately 340,000 distinct CDR3 sequences, about a tenth of them seen only once. Sequenced here: PBMCs from the stem cell graft donor, sampled from the stem cell graft. Receptors originate from a human donor who donated a stem cell graft to a child with acute lymphoblastic leukemia.

This clonotype was seen a few times. The gene calls are TRBV12-3 or TRBV12-4 and TRBJ2-5; 7 bases are shared with TRBD2. The trim removed 6 bases at V and 0 bases at J, leaving 16 bases unmatched. CDR3 length equals 18 residues. The CDR3 reads CASSHKKALATYQETQYF. DNA of the CDR3: TGTGCCAGCAGCCACAAAAAAGCACTAGCGACGTACCAAGAGACCCAGTACTTC.

The chain employs TRBV20-1 and TRBJ2-3; 11 bases agree with TRBD2. Germline assignment: CDR1 DFQATT and CDR2 SNEGSKA (reference sequence). V was pared by 3 bases and J by 0 bases, with 14 bases of the junction left unmatched. The CDR3 is 19 residues long. This chain's CDR3 is CSASSGLAGSLDSTDTQYF. DNA of the CDR3: TGCAGTGCTAGCTCAGGACTAGCGGGCTCCCTGGATAGCACAGATACGCAGTATTTT.

The V call is TRBV13, the J call TRBJ2-4; 8 bases are a match to TRBD1. CDR3 length: 14 residues. Germline trimming cut 5 bases from V and 6 bases from J; bases unmatched to any gene: 6. Germline CDR1 is PRHDT and CDR2 is FYEKMQ (reference sequence). The CDR3 DNA sequence: TGTGCCAGCAGCGAAAGAGACAGGGGAAACATTCAGTACTTC. This encodes CASSERDRGNIQYF.

This clonotype came up many times. The gene calls are TRBV9 and TRBJ1-5; D remains ambiguous. Trimming cost V 3 bases and J 5 bases, with 18 bases left between them. CDR1 SGDLS and CDR2 YYNGEE come from the germline V gene. The CDR3 totals 16 residues. CDR3 sequence reads: CASSASPASSDQPQHF. CDR3 nucleotide sequence: TGTGCCAGCAGCGCGTCCCCGGCCTCGTCGGATCAGCCCCAGCATTTT.

This clonotype was picked up a small number of times. The CDR3 protein is CASSLAGGRDFYEQYF. The CDR3, as DNA: TGTGCCAGCAGCTTAGCGGGCGGGAGAGATTTCTACGAGCAGTACTTC. The genes are TRBV7-8 and TRBJ2-7; 7 bases are shared with TRBD2. Germline CDR1 reads SGHVS; CDR2 reads FQNEAQ. CDR3 length equals 16 residues. V shed 0 bases, J shed 3 bases, and the junction held 8 bases outside the gene matches.

This clonotype has more than one count but fewer than ten. The rearrangement joins TRBV5-5 to TRBJ2-4, with a weak D call TRBD2 (6 bases). V dropped 7 bases and J dropped 1 base, with 15 bases sitting between them. This CDR3 has 15 residues. Germline V gene lookup returns CDR1 SGHKS and CDR2 YYEKEE (reference sequence). The chain's CDR3 is CASHAPEGAKNIQYF. The CDR3, as DNA: TGTGCCAGCCACGCCCCGGAGGGGGCCAAAAACATTCAGTACTTC.

V and J are TRBV7-3 and TRBJ2-3; 7 bases align to TRBD2. This CDR3 comprises 16 residues. V shed 5 bases and J 1 base; nucleotides not matched to a gene: 9. Germline V gene sequence: CDR1 SGHTA, CDR2 FQGTGA. CDR3 in DNA: TGTGCCAGCAGCGTTAAGGGCGGGGGAGGCACAGATACGCAGTATTTT. Encoded protein: CASSVKGGGGTDTQYF.

This chain connects TRBV28 to TRBJ2-7; D gene uncertain. The CDR3 has 16 residues. Per germline, CDR1 MDHEN and CDR2 SYDVKM. The ends were cut back, 5 bases at V and 0 bases at J, with 17 bases in the middle. In DNA, the CDR3 is TGTGCCAGCAGTCCCCTATTGGGAAGGAGCTCCTACGAGCAGTACTTC. Translation: CASSPLLGRSSYEQYF.

This rearrangement joins TRBV28 to TRBJ1-1, with D unclear. The CDR3 sequence is 15 residues long. Germline V gives CDR1 MDHEN, CDR2 SYDVKM. The ends were cut back, 4 bases at V and 0 bases at J, with 12 bases in the middle. The CDR3 spells CASSYKQLMNTEAFF. The CDR3 DNA reads TGTGCCAGCAGTTATAAGCAGCTGATGAACACTGAAGCTTTCTTT. Looking up the rest from reference TRBV28 and TRBJ1-1 gives the full variable domain: DVKVTQSSRYLVKRTGEKVFLECVQDMDHENMFWYRQDPGLGLRLIYFSYDVKMKEKGDIPEGYSVSREKKERFSLILESASTNQTSMYLCASSYKQLMNTEAFFGQGTRLTVV.

The chain employs TRBV5-1 and TRBJ2-5; 7 nucleotides agree with TRBD1. CDR3 size: 13 residues. The germline V gene has CDR1 SGHRS and CDR2 YFSETQ. Trimming at V came to 3 bases and at J to 2 bases, leaving 1 base not matched to a gene. CDR3 region: CASSSTGQETQYF. Written as DNA, the CDR3 is TGCGCCAGCAGCTCGACAGGGCAAGAGACCCAGTACTTC. Filled out from reference TRBV5-1 and TRBJ2-5, the complete variable domain reads KAGVTQTPRYLIKTRGQQVTLSCSPISGHRSVSWYQQTPGQGLQFLFEYFSETQRNKGNFPGRFSGRQFSNSRSEMNVSTLELGDSALYLCASSSTGQETQYFGPGTRLLVL.

In its sample, this clonotype was seen a few times. The J gene is TRBJ2-1, the V gene TRBV4-1; TRBD2 matches at 12 bases. The CDR3 runs 18 residues. The germline gives CDR1 MGHRA, CDR2 YSYEKL. Trimming cost V 4 bases and J 8 bases; bases outside gene matches: 15. Here the CDR3 reads CASSLFRTSGTLAYEQFF. The CDR3 DNA sequence: TGCGCCAGCAGCCTGTTTCGGACTAGCGGGACCCTAGCCTATGAGCAGTTCTTC.

This clonotype was seen at least ten times. The chain links TRBV15 to TRBJ2-1; 11 bases agree with TRBD1. CDR1 is LNHNV and CDR2 is YYDKDF in the germline V gene (reference sequence). Unmatched junction bases numbered 11, after V lost 4 bases and J lost 6 bases. CDR3 length: 17 residues. CDR3 protein: CATSNGQGANTVNEQFF. The CDR3 DNA sequence: TGTGCCACCAGCAATGGACAGGGGGCGAACACGGTCAATGAGCAGTTCTTC.

This clonotype turned up a few times. At one boundary the junction diverges from the germline segment, which might be a read error. The chain joins TRBV7-2 to TRBJ2-5; D gene uncertain. The CDR3 is made up of 13 amino acids. Per the germline V gene, CDR1 is SGHTA and CDR2 is FQGNSA. The CDR3 loop reads CASTHLNGGGYVF. DNA for the CDR3: TGTGCCAGCACCCACCTCAATGGCGGCGGTTACGTCTTC.

The chain is built from TRBV7-9 and TRBJ2-5; 9 bases match TRBD2. This CDR3 is built from 15 residues. J lost 2 bases, V lost 5 bases, and 6 bases had no gene match. Germline loops: CDR1 SEHNR, CDR2 FQNEAQ (reference sequence). CDR3 sequence reads: CASSPSGMNQETQYF. DNA of the CDR3: TGTGCCAGCAGCCCTAGCGGGATGAATCAAGAGACCCAGTACTTC.

This clonotype was picked up a small number of times. V usage is TRBV27 and J usage is TRBJ1-4, with D unclear. Germline V gene lookup returns CDR1 MNHEY and CDR2 SMNVEV (reference sequence). Trimming removed 2 bases at V and 7 bases at J, with 8 bases between. The CDR3 loop spans 13 amino acids. Written as DNA, the CDR3 is TGTGCCAGCAGTTTACGAGTCCTTGAAAAACTGTTTTTT. Protein sequence: CASSLRVLEKLFF.

J is TRBJ2-2 and V is TRBV28; perhaps D is TRBD1 or TRBD2 (5 bases each). V was trimmed by 3 bases and J by 7 bases, leaving 18 bases between them. The CDR3 spans 16 residues. The germline V gene encodes CDR1 MDHEN and CDR2 SYDVKM. The CDR3 here is CASSLAVGTTNGELFF. Here the CDR3 DNA reads TGTGCCAGCAGTTTGGCCGTCGGGACGACTAACGGGGAGCTGTTTTTT.

This clonotype came up many times. The CDR3, as DNA: TGTGCCTGGAGTCCGGTGTCTAATGAGCAGTTCTTC. Translation: CAWSPVSNEQFF. The V call is TRBV30, the J call TRBJ2-1; unclear D gene. Trimming cost V 2 bases and J 7 bases, with 9 bases left between them. The CDR3 spans 12 residues. The germline V gene has CDR1 GTSNPN and CDR2 SVGIG (reference sequence).

This clonotype has more than one count but fewer than ten. The CDR3: CASSLLASTETQYF. In DNA, the CDR3 is TGTGCCAGCAGCTTATTGGCTAGCACGGAGACCCAGTACTTC. The chain is built from TRBV7-2 and TRBJ2-5, with D possibly TRBD2 on 5 matching bases. The V gene's germline CDR1 is SGHTA and CDR2 FQGNSA. The CDR3 runs to 14 residues. V lost 2 bases and J lost 5, with 12 bases in between. Full variable domain (remainder filled in from reference TRBV7-2 and TRBJ2-5): GAGVSQSPSNKVTEKGKDVELRCDPISGHTALYWYRQSLGQGLEFLIYFQGNSAPDKSGLPSDRFSAERTGGSVSTLTIQRTQQEDSAVYLCASSLLASTETQYFGPGTRLLVL.